Listed here are 28 T cell receptor beta chains from one sample, sequenced in a study of T-cell memory formation after mild COVID-19 (dated by TCRdb to about 2021). The receptor library was made with 5' RACE. The instrument was an Illumina NovaSeq 6000. TCRdb reprocessed the public reads (quality trimming at Q25 with fastp, clone calling with MiXCR) and kept in-frame beta chains. Merged by CDR3 protein, the rows form single entries marked with the most common genes and DNA. The sample yields fewer than 500,000 distinct CDR3 sequences; more than 20% were counted once. 9.5% to 15% of the sample lies in the top ten. Sequenced sample: PBMCs or a T cell subset sorted from them (not recorded which). These receptors were taken from an adult woman who had mild COVID-19 (a few samples of this study predate the infection). The sample titles of this study are shuffled in the database, so cell type and time point are left out; the donor was told from shared clones.

The chain joins TRBV6-5 to TRBJ1-2; TRBD1 matches at 10 bases. V shed 6 bases and J 4 bases; nucleotides not matched to a gene: 17. Germline V gene sequence: CDR1 MNHEY, CDR2 SVGAGI. The CDR3 covers 18 residues. The CDR3 DNA reads TGTGCCAGCAGCCCGGAGGCAGGTTCGGACAGGGGGACCTATGGCTACACCTTC. Its protein product is CASSPEAGSDRGTYGYTF.

This clonotype was recorded a few times. The chain has TRBV12-3 or TRBV12-4 and TRBJ2-5; D gene ambiguous. The CDR3 is 13 amino acids. V shed 0 bases and J shed 3 bases, with 5 bases lying between them. This CDR3 is CASSLAPEETQYF. For the CDR3, the DNA is TGTGCCAGCAGTTTAGCCCCGGAAGAGACCCAGTACTTC.

The V and J genes are TRBV29-1 and TRBJ2-3; D gene unclear. Trimming pared 2 bases from V and 2 bases from J, leaving 11 bases between. In germline, CDR1 is SQVTM, CDR2 ANQGSEA. The CDR3 length is 14 residues. CDR3 bases: TGCAGCGTTGAATTTGGGGATTACACAGATACGCAGTATTTT. Translation: CSVEFGDYTDTQYF.

The chain combines TRBV7-2 with TRBJ2-7, with 7 bases lining up with TRBD2. Losses at the gene ends were 4 bases for V and 12 bases for J; bases not matched to a gene: 12. CDR3 length: 13 amino acids. In germline, CDR1 is SGHTA, CDR2 FQGNSA. The CDR3 protein is CASSSVGGGRLYF. CDR3 nucleotide sequence: TGTGCCAGCAGCTCGGTTGGCGGGGGTAGGCTGTACTTC.

This chain joins TRBV7-9 and TRBJ2-6; D possibly matches TRBD1 or TRBD2 (5 bases each). The V gene's germline CDR1 is SEHNR and CDR2 FQNEAQ (reference sequence). CDR3 length: 15 residues. The ends were cut back, 5 bases at V and 2 bases at J, with 10 bases in the middle. The DNA of the CDR3 is TGTGCCAGCAGCGCCGGGACGACTGGGGCCAACGTCCTGACTTTC. It translates to CASSAGTTGANVLTF.

The rearrangement links TRBV24-1 to TRBJ2-7, with 14 bases matching TRBD2. Per germline, CDR1 KGHDR and CDR2 SFDVKD. Trimming removed 4 bases from V and 3 bases from J; junction bases left unmatched: 4. The CDR3 contains 16 residues. CDR3 in DNA: TGTGCCACCAGTGACAGGACTAGCGGGAGGCTCTACGAGCAGTACTTC. Translation gives CATSDRTSGRLYEQYF.

This clonotype was seen only a few times. The rearrangement links TRBV12-3 or TRBV12-4 to TRBJ2-2; 11 bases line up with TRBD2. The CDR3 extends over 19 amino acids. The J segment lost 3 bases and the V segment lost 7 bases, leaving 16 bases of the junction unmatched. CDR3 sequence reads: CASILRVSGGARDTGELFF. The DNA for the CDR3 is TGTGCCAGCATCCTTCGGGTTAGCGGGGGGGCCCGGGACACCGGGGAGCTGTTTTTT.

J is TRBJ2-7 and V is TRBV6-5; 11 nucleotides line up with TRBD2. The ends lost 3 bases at V and 6 bases at J; junction bases unmatched: 4. This CDR3 has 14 amino acids. Germline V lookup: CDR1 MNHEY, CDR2 SVGAGI. The CDR3, as DNA: TGTGCCAGCAGTTATGGCACTAGCGGGAGCGAGCAGTACTTC. It yields the protein CASSYGTSGSEQYF.

The table lists this clonotype with a few counts. The chain is built from TRBV20-1 and TRBJ1-6; 9 nucleotides align to TRBD1. Germline V gene data show CDR1 as DFQATT and CDR2 as SNEGSKA (reference sequence). V dropped 5 bases and J dropped 9; count of bases not matched to a gene: 11. The CDR3 is 15 residues long. CDR3 in amino acids: CSAFPRDREGSPLHF. CDR3 sequence (DNA): TGCAGTGCTTTCCCCCGGGACAGGGAGGGTTCACCCCTCCACTTT.

The chain links TRBV5-4 to TRBJ2-3; TRBD2 aligns across 8 bases. The V and J ends lost 3 bases and 4 bases, in that order; junction bases with no gene match: 4. The CDR3 length is 14 residues. Germline V gene sequence: CDR1 SGHNT, CDR2 YYREEE (reference sequence). CDR3 sequence (DNA): TGTGCCAGCAGCTGGGGCGGGGGGTCAGATACGCAGTATTTT. This codes for CASSWGGGSDTQYF.

The sample holds a few counts of this clonotype. J is TRBJ2-2 and V is TRBV19, with D tentatively TRBD1 (6 bases). The length of the CDR3 is 14 residues. The germline V gene encodes CDR1 LNHDA and CDR2 SQIVND (reference sequence). Trimming stripped 6 bases from V and 4 bases from J, with 12 bases between. The CDR3, as DNA: TGTGCCAGTAGACAGGGAATAGGCACCGGGGAGCTGTTTTTT. It is translated as CASRQGIGTGELFF.

The chain joins TRBV7-6 to TRBJ1-1; TRBD1 agrees at 7 bases. The length of the CDR3 is 15 residues. V shed 4 bases, J shed 1 base, and the junction held 6 bases outside the gene matches. Germline V gene lookup returns CDR1 SGHVS and CDR2 FNYEAQ. The CDR3 protein is CASSSDWTGNTEAFF. The CDR3 DNA is TGTGCCAGCAGCTCCGACTGGACAGGGAACACTGAAGCTTTCTTT.

This clonotype was seen a few times. The CDR3 nucleotides are TGTGCCAGCCGGGAGGGCGGTAACACCGGGGAGCTGTTTTTT. Protein sequence: CASREGGNTGELFF. The genes are TRBV7-2 and TRBJ2-2; 8 positions match TRBD2. Trimming removed 8 bases from V and 2 bases from J; junction bases left unmatched: 4. The germline V gene has CDR1 SGHTA and CDR2 FQGNSA. The CDR3 is 14 amino acids.

In this sample, this clonotype turned up a few times. V gene TRBV7-3 combines with J gene TRBJ2-1; 10 bases agree with TRBD2. CDR3 length: 18 residues. V lost 2 bases to trimming and J lost 5 bases; unmatched junction nucleotides: 12. Germline assignment: CDR1 SGHTA and CDR2 FQGTGA. The CDR3 here is CASSLGEGLAGADNEQFF. DNA for the CDR3: TGTGCCAGCAGCTTAGGTGAGGGGCTAGCGGGAGCCGACAATGAGCAGTTCTTC.

The chain employs TRBV29-1 and TRBJ1-1; TRBD1 is a possible D gene (6 bases). V lost 4 bases and J 0 bases, leaving 12 bases between the germline ends. The V gene's germline CDR1 is SQVTM and CDR2 ANQGSEA. CDR3 size: 14 residues. The CDR3 here is CSVALDSLNTEAFF. The CDR3 DNA reads as TGCAGCGTTGCCCTGGACAGCTTGAACACTGAAGCTTTCTTT. Together with reference TRBV29-1 and TRBJ1-1, the CDR3 gives the full variable domain: SAVISQKPSRDICQRGTSLTIQCQVDSQVTMMFWYRQQPGQSLTLIATANQGSEATYESGFVIDKFPISRPNLTFSTLTVSNMSPEDSSIYLCSVALDSLNTEAFFGQGTRLTVV.

V and J are TRBV18 and TRBJ1-1; no reliable D call. V lost 0 bases and J 0 bases, leaving 8 bases between the germline ends. The CDR3 runs 15 residues. Germline loops: CDR1 KGHSH, CDR2 LQKENI. CDR3 sequence: CASSPPPGLNTEAFF. In nucleotides, the CDR3 is TGTGCCAGCTCACCACCGCCGGGATTGAACACTGAAGCTTTCTTT. Variable domain in full (rest from reference TRBV18 and TRBJ1-1): NAGVMQNPRHLVRRRGQEARLRCSPMKGHSHVYWYRQLPEEGLKFMVYLQKENIIDESGMPKERFSAEFPKEGPSILRIQQVVRGDSAAYFCASSPPPGLNTEAFFGQGTRLTVV.

This clonotype showed up just a few times. The chain recombines TRBV13 with TRBJ1-6; 7 bases are a match to TRBD1. The germline V gene has CDR1 PRHDT and CDR2 FYEKMQ (reference sequence). The CDR3 consists of 12 residues. J gave up 11 bases and V 5 bases, and 3 bases lay outside the gene matches. CDR3 in DNA: TGTGCCAGCAGCCAGGGACAGACACCCCTCCACTTT. Translation: CASSQGQTPLHF.

The chain combines TRBV18 with TRBJ1-5; D unresolved. CDR3 length: 15 residues. Germline lookup yields CDR1 KGHSH and CDR2 LQKENI. Between the trimmed V and J ends, which lost 2 bases and 2 bases, there was a span of 10 bases. CDR3 loop: CASSPGSGRNQPQHF. The CDR3 region has the DNA TGTGCCAGCTCACCAGGCTCCGGACGCAATCAGCCCCAGCATTTT.

Only a few counts were recorded for this clonotype. The chain has TRBV29-1 and TRBJ1-1, with TRBD1 identical over 7 bases. CDR1 is SQVTM and CDR2 is ANQGSEA in the germline V gene. The CDR3 consists of 12 residues. J gave up 4 bases and V 5 bases, and 4 bases lay outside the gene matches. The CDR3 DNA reads TGCAGCGTTCCCACAGGGGTCACTGAAGCTTTCTTT. Translated, it gives CSVPTGVTEAFF.

CDR3 loop: CASFWRGSPLHF. For the CDR3, the DNA is TGTGCCAGTTTCTGGCGAGGATCACCCCTCCACTTT. V usage is TRBV30 and J usage is TRBJ1-6, with unresolved D. V was trimmed by 8 bases and J by 10 bases, leaving 15 bases between them. Germline V gene sequence: CDR1 GTSNPN, CDR2 SVGIG (reference sequence). The CDR3 is made up of 12 amino acids.

This clonotype was recorded many times. This chain joins TRBV4-2 and TRBJ2-1, with TRBD2 matching 9 bases. Germline V gives CDR1 LGHNA, CDR2 YNFKEQ. The CDR3 has 16 amino acids. V was clipped by 3 bases and J by 6 bases; unmatched bases: 9. This CDR3 reads CASSQASGGPLNEQFF. The CDR3 nucleotides are TGTGCCAGCAGCCAGGCAAGCGGGGGGCCTCTCAATGAGCAGTTCTTC.

The chain employs TRBV4-1 and TRBJ2-2; 10 nucleotides line up with TRBD1. CDR1 is MGHRA, CDR2 YSYEKL, per germline. The J segment lost 4 bases and the V segment lost 2 bases, leaving 4 bases of the junction unmatched. The length of the CDR3 is 16 residues. CDR3 region: CASSQRDRGVTGELFF. The CDR3 DNA sequence: TGCGCCAGCAGCCAAAGGGACAGGGGCGTCACCGGGGAGCTGTTTTTT.

In DNA, the CDR3 is TGTGCCAGCAGTGAAGCTGGGTGGCAGACCAATCAGCCCCAGCATTTT. Protein: CASSEAGWQTNQPQHF. This rearrangement joins TRBV6-1 to TRBJ1-5; D unclear. Germline-derived CDR1 and CDR2 are MNHNS and SASEGT. The length of the CDR3 is 16 residues. The germline V and J ends were trimmed by 0 bases and 3 bases, with 12 bases remaining between them.

This clonotype was seen more than once but under ten times. This rearrangement joins TRBV13 to TRBJ1-1; 8 nucleotides match TRBD1. The CDR3 is 14 residues long. Germline V lookup: CDR1 PRHDT, CDR2 FYEKMQ (reference sequence). With 5 bases clipped from V and 5 bases from J, the junction kept 7 bases outside the gene matches. The CDR3 loop reads CASSDSRGRTEAFF. DNA of the CDR3: TGTGCCAGCAGCGATTCCAGGGGGCGTACTGAAGCTTTCTTT. Variable domain in full (rest from reference TRBV13 and TRBJ1-1): AAGVIQSPRHLIKEKRETATLKCYPIPRHDTVYWYQQGPGQDPQFLISFYEKMQSDKGSIPDRFSAQQFSDYHSELNMSSLELGDSALYFCASSDSRGRTEAFFGQGTRLTVV.

The chain links TRBV7-2 to TRBJ2-1; 10 bases are a match to TRBD2. CDR1 is SGHTA, CDR2 FQGNSA, per germline. CDR3 length: 16 amino acids. The V and J ends lost 5 bases and 8 bases, in that order; junction bases with no gene match: 12. This chain's CDR3 is CASSPSGSRWKDEQFF. The DNA of the CDR3 is TGTGCCAGCAGCCCTAGCGGGAGTCGGTGGAAGGATGAGCAGTTCTTC.

This clonotype was counted between two and nine times. V gene TRBV7-9 combines with J gene TRBJ2-5; 9 bases align to TRBD1. The CDR3 loop spans 13 amino acids. Germline CDR1 and CDR2: SEHNR and FQNEAQ (reference sequence). The ends lost 7 bases at V and 5 bases at J; junction bases unmatched: 5. CDR3 in DNA: TGTGCCAGCATCGGACAGGGGCTGGAGACCCAGTACTTC. This codes for CASIGQGLETQYF.

This clonotype appeared once. This CDR3 is CASVNLAGAENEQFF. CDR3 DNA: TGTGCCAGCGTCAATCTAGCGGGAGCCGAAAATGAGCAGTTCTTC. This chain joins TRBV19 and TRBJ2-1; 10 bases fit TRBD2. Germline trimming cut 9 bases from V and 7 bases from J; bases unmatched to any gene: 12. CDR1 is LNHDA, CDR2 SQIVND, per germline (reference sequence). The CDR3 is 15 amino acids.

The chain employs TRBV30 and TRBJ2-3; perhaps TRBD1 as D (5 bases). Germline loops: CDR1 GTSNPN, CDR2 SVGIG (reference sequence). V lost 2 bases to trimming and J lost 0 bases, with 9 bases between them. The CDR3 has 14 residues. CDR3: CAWSLTASTDTQYF. The CDR3 DNA follows: TGTGCCTGGAGTTTGACAGCTAGCACAGATACGCAGTATTTT.